This T cell receptor beta chain was captured by sequencing in a study of persistence of HIV-infected CD4 T cells (dated by TCRdb to about 2020). Describing the broader study: The study isolated CMV- and HIV-1 Gag-responding CD4+ T cells from ART-treated individuals to examine antigen-driven clonal expansion of HIV-1-infected cells. In the cross-participant TCR cluster analysis, under ten participants were included for CMV and 6 or 7 participants were included for Gag. Peripheral blood samples of up to about 200 mL were taken at multiple time points, with the exception of a couple of participants who underwent leukapheresis at a single time point. Proviral sequencing was used to assess clonality among infected cells, whereas TCRbeta sequencing gauged the clonality of all cells within each sorted population. The median time participants had been on suppressive ART was about eight years. Study-wide findings and limitations: Bulk TCR analyses could not be limited to the rare CMV-responding cells that actually contained HIV-1 proviruses. TCRbeta richness in CMV- and Gag-responding cells was significantly lower than in anti-CD3/anti-CD28-responding cells; CMV-responding cells had higher oligoclonality than CD3/CD28-stimulated and Gag-responding cells. Antigen-responding cells were enriched for expanded CDR3beta sequences that were degenerate, which suggests that CD4+ responses to CMV and Gag underwent convergent selection. Only a small number of individuals took part in the study, and the range of antigens tested was limited. Within the same sorted populations, TCR oligoclonality correlated with proviral oligoclonality.

V loses 3 bases of germline sequence and J loses 0 bases, and the interval between the two ends is 9 bases. CDR1 and CDR2 are drawn from the germline V gene: SGDLS, YYNGEE. There are 14 amino acids in the CDR3, from cysteine to phenylalanine inclusive. Only the CDR3 region is kept as DNA, spanning 42 bases read in frame from base 1. What the treatment or condition label conveys for this sample: suppressive antiretroviral therapy. A pool of overlapping HIV-1 Gag 15-mer peptides, at roughly 1 ug per peptide per mL, was used to stimulate the cells. Memory populations depleted of antigen-responding cells were obtained by sorting nonresponding CD40L-negative CD69-negative CD45RO-high memory CD4+ T cells. Participants were HIV-1-infected adults who started suppressive ART during chronic infection. For at least 4 years, the participants' plasma HIV-1 RNA had been undetectable, below 50 copies/mL. To be included, a participant needed positive CMV serology and a CD4+ T cell count above 400 cells/uL. Before stimulation, PBMCs were isolated using density centrifugation and depleted of CD8+ T cells. CD8-depleted PBMCs were stimulated for about 19 hours with anti-CD28/CD49d costimulation, CD40-blocking antibody and enfuvirtide to prevent new infections. Cell sorting was done on a Beckman Coulter MoFlo Legacy or XDP sorter, and dead cells were excluded with propidium iodide. Genomic DNA was extracted with the QIAamp DNA Mini Kit for samples above one million cells, otherwise with the Quick-DNA Microprep Kit.

The immunoSEQ hsTCRB assay version 4 in survey mode was used to sequence TCRbeta repertoires from genomic DNA. For TCRbeta sequencing, genomic DNA was diluted to around 10 ng/uL, with up to roughly 1 ug used per sample. On the authors' methods: ImmunoSeq Analyzer 3.0 was used for analysis of TCRbeta data, and diversity was computed on productive nucleotide rearrangements. Lower-bound TCR diversity was estimated with the improved Chao index, and clonality with the Gini coefficient using the Immunarch R package. Different nucleotide rearrangements encoding the same CDR3beta amino acid sequence were counted as distinct clonotypes. Differential abundance analysis identified TCRbeta sequences significantly enriched in antigen-responding cells relative to anti-CD3/anti-CD28-activated cells. GLIPH2 clustered TCRs by predicted peptide-MHC specificity, both within individual participants and across merged participant data sets. This is the immuneACCESS table as TCRdb keeps it, with only in-frame sequences that have V and J called. A part of the clones is gone; compared with another copy, unresolved V genes explain less than half, and the rest is unexplained. The DNA gave D and trimming, while V, J and clone size come from that table. Present in this sample are 30,000 to 35,000 clones, roughly four fifths of which were seen just once. The ten largest clones represent over 15% of the sample.

This clone has a handful of counts. Its antigen has not been determined. No base quality values were provided; no much bigger clone lies one nucleotide off. The sequencing used CD4+ T cells sorted from PBMCs after approximately 19-hour stimulation, collected from a patient who received antiretroviral therapy. In light of the paper, this sample's cell subset or site label describes: CD40L-CD69- CD45RO-high memory CD4 T cells not responding to Gag peptides. The receptor chain draws on TRBV9 and TRBJ1-1, with the D gene too uncertain to name. This sequence originates from an adult woman with HIV who was CMV-seropositive. The bases are TGTGCCAGCAGCGGCCCAGGCTTGAACACTGAAGCTTTCTTT. It specifies CASSGPGLNTEAFF.